What follows are 25 T cell receptor beta chains derived from one specimen sequenced in a study of CD8+CD57+ T cells in acquired aplastic anemia. Genomic DNA, the template, was used for profiling of the TCR beta VDJ and CDR3. TCRdb itself ran the reads through MiXCR, one entry per CDR3 protein. The table has about 200,000 distinct CDR3 sequences, around 50% seen once. Patients chosen for sequencing had CD8+CD57+ cells that had expanded, as shown by flow cytometry. Sequenced material: sorted CD4+, CD8+, or CD8+CD57+ T cells (not recorded which) from PBMCs. These receptors were collected from a human donor with aplastic anemia.

In the case of this clonotype: This clone may be a read error of a much larger clone one base away. This chain connects TRBV11-2 to TRBJ2-7; D possibly matches TRBD1 or TRBD2 (5 bases each). This CDR3 contains 16 residues. The germline V gene encodes CDR1 SGHAT and CDR2 FQNNGV. V was pared by 5 bases and J by 1 base, with 18 bases between. CDR3 nucleotides: TGTGCCAGCAGCCAAGCCGGGGTAAGGGGATCCTACGAGCAGTACTTC. This translates into CASSQAGVRGSYEQYF.

The chain combines TRBV7-9 with TRBJ1-1; unclear D gene. V was shortened by 5 bases and J by 8 bases, with 12 bases between the two germline ends. The CDR3 length is 12 residues. Germline V gene lookup returns CDR1 SEHNR and CDR2 FQNEAQ (reference sequence). Here the CDR3 DNA reads TGTGCCAGCAGCCCTCACACCCGAGAAGCTTTCTTT. Translating gives CASSPHTREAFF. The full variable domain, rest sourced from reference TRBV7-9 and TRBJ1-1, is DTGVSQNPRHKITKRGQNVTFRCDPISEHNRLYWYRQTLGQGPEFLTYFQNEAQLEKSRLLSDRFSAERPKGSFSTLEIQRTEQGDSAMYLCASSPHTREAFFGQGTRLTVV.

Many counts were recorded for this clonotype. The chain links TRBV12-3 or TRBV12-4 to TRBJ2-7; TRBD2 matches at 7 bases. V dropped 6 bases and J dropped 4; count of bases not matched to a gene: 3. The CDR3 sequence is 12 residues long. The CDR3 reads CASSFGGYEQYF. For the CDR3, the DNA is TGTGCCAGCAGCTTCGGGGGGTACGAGCAGTACTTC.

This chain joins TRBV15 and TRBJ1-1; no clear D gene. This CDR3 is 14 amino acids long. The germline V gene encodes CDR1 LNHNV and CDR2 YYDKDF (reference sequence). Trimming pared 1 base from V and 3 bases from J, leaving 9 bases between. The CDR3 protein is CATSRVEGYTEAFF. DNA for the CDR3: TGTGCCACCAGCAGAGTAGAGGGATACACTGAAGCTTTCTTT.

The gene calls are TRBV19 and TRBJ1-6, with D perhaps matching TRBD1 (6 bases). This CDR3 contains 13 residues. Germline values: CDR1 LNHDA, CDR2 SQIVND (reference sequence). V was shortened by 7 bases and J by 10 bases, with 14 bases between the two germline ends. As DNA, the CDR3 is TGTGCCAGTACCCCTGGGGGGGCCTCACCCCTCCACTTT. It translates to CASTPGGASPLHF.

This clonotype was counted only a few times. The chain employs TRBV5-5 and TRBJ2-2; 7 nucleotides agree with TRBD1. CDR1 is SGHKS and CDR2 is YYEKEE in the germline V gene (reference sequence). V shed 1 base, J shed 3 bases, and the junction held 3 bases outside the gene matches. The CDR3 extends over 15 amino acids. In nucleotides, the CDR3 is TGTGCCAGCAGCTTGCAAGGGGGCTACACCGGGGAGCTGTTTTTT. Translated, it gives CASSLQGGYTGELFF.

The chain uses TRBV7-2 and TRBJ2-7; D possibly corresponds to TRBD1 (6 bases). The CDR3 length is 15 residues. The V gene lost 5 bases and the J gene lost 2 bases, with 16 bases spanning the gap. Germline CDR1 reads SGHTA; CDR2 reads FQGNSA. The DNA of the CDR3 is TGTGCCAGCAGCGATACCGGGACACCTACCTACGAGCAGTACTTC. Protein sequence: CASSDTGTPTYEQYF.

J is TRBJ1-2 and V is TRBV12-3 or TRBV12-4, with TRBD1 matching 10 bases. The CDR3 runs to 15 residues. The trim removed 5 bases at V and 3 bases at J, leaving 6 bases unmatched. In nucleotides, the CDR3 is TGTGCCAGCAGTCCTGACAGGGGGCGAGACTATGGCTACACCTTC. It encodes CASSPDRGRDYGYTF.

This clonotype was picked up many times. V and J are TRBV9 and TRBJ1-6, with 7 nucleotides matching TRBD1. This CDR3 is built from 17 residues. Germline loops: CDR1 SGDLS, CDR2 YYNGEE. V dropped 4 bases and J dropped 7; count of bases not matched to a gene: 14. CDR3 sequence reads: CASSSHTGDRANSPLHF. The CDR3 nucleotides are TGTGCCAGCAGCAGTCATACAGGGGACCGGGCGAATTCACCCCTCCACTTT. Full variable domain (remainder filled in from reference TRBV9 and TRBJ1-6): DSGVTQTPKHLITATGQRVTLRCSPRSGDLSVYWYQQSLDQGLQFLIQYYNGEERAKGNILERFSAQQFPDLHSELNLSSLELGDSALYFCASSSHTGDRANSPLHFGNGTRLTVT.

This chain uses TRBV2 with TRBJ1-6, with 9 bases matching TRBD1. CDR1 and CDR2 from the germline V gene are SNHLY and FYNNEI. This CDR3 has 16 residues. The ends lost 6 bases at V and 6 bases at J; junction bases unmatched: 9. The CDR3 DNA sequence: TGTGCCAGCAGCGTCCGGGACAGGGAACCTAATTCACCCCTCCACTTT. As protein: CASSVRDREPNSPLHF. The full variable domain, rest sourced from reference TRBV2 and TRBJ1-6, is EPEVTQTPSHQVTQMGQEVILRCVPISNHLYFYWYRQILGQKVEFLVSFYNNEISEKSEIFDDQFSVERPDGSNFTLKIRSTKLEDSAMYFCASSVRDREPNSPLHFGNGTRLTVT.

This clonotype was counted many times. The genes are TRBV25-1 and TRBJ1-1; 9 bases match TRBD1. The V gene end was trimmed by 1 base and the J gene end by 5 bases; junction bases not matched to a gene: 8. This CDR3 has 16 amino acids. CDR1 and CDR2 (germline): MGHDK, SYGVNS. The CDR3 DNA is TGTGCCAGCAGTGAATTTGAGGACAGGGGAGGGACTGAAGCTTTCTTT. Translated: CASSEFEDRGGTEAFF.

This clonotype counts as medium-sized. The gene calls are TRBV14 and TRBJ1-3, with D unresolved. Trimming cost V 4 bases and J 4 bases, with 11 bases left between them. This CDR3 is built from 14 residues. Germline V gene data show CDR1 as SGHDN and CDR2 as FVKESK. For the CDR3, the DNA is TGTGCCAGCAGCCCAAGCATGGCCGGAAACACCATATATTTT. It specifies CASSPSMAGNTIYF.

Ten or more counts support this clonotype. The chain is built from TRBV6-5 and TRBJ2-3; the D gene is possibly TRBD1 (5 bases). Germline loops: CDR1 MNHEY, CDR2 SVGAGI. The CDR3 is 15 amino acids. The V and J ends lost 5 bases and 1 base respectively, with 13 bases between them. The CDR3 here is CASSRVGRGTDTQYF. CDR3 sequence (DNA): TGTGCCAGCAGTCGTGTGGGCAGGGGCACAGATACGCAGTATTTT.

Ten or more counts support this clonotype. CDR3 bases: TGTGCCAGCAGCTTAAGAAGGGACAGGGGGCCCAGCACAGATACGCAGTATTTT. Encoded protein: CASSLRRDRGPSTDTQYF. The chain couples TRBV7-9 to TRBJ2-3; 12 bases match TRBD1. The V gene end was trimmed by 2 bases and the J gene end by 0 bases; junction bases not matched to a gene: 6. Germline CDR1 and CDR2: SEHNR and FQNEAQ (reference sequence). This CDR3 comprises 18 residues.

This clonotype was picked up many times. The rearrangement uses TRBV3-1 and TRBJ1-5; a possible D gene is TRBD1 (6 bases). Germline CDR1 LGHDT, CDR2 YNNKEL (reference sequence). Trimming pared 1 base from V and 5 bases from J, leaving 18 bases between. This CDR3 comprises 17 residues. In DNA form, the CDR3 reads TGTGCCAGCAGCCAAGCCCCTGGAGGGGGACGGGATCAGCCCCAGCATTTT. Translation: CASSQAPGGGRDQPQHF. Looking up the rest from reference TRBV3-1 and TRBJ1-5 gives the full variable domain: DTAVSQTPKYLVTQMGNDKSIKCEQNLGHDTMYWYKQDSKKFLKIMFSYNNKELIINETVPNRFSPKSPDKAHLNLHINSLELGDSAVYFCASSQAPGGGRDQPQHFGDGTRLSIL.

The chain couples TRBV7-9 to TRBJ1-3; TRBD1 might be the D (5 bases). This CDR3 is 13 amino acids long. V dropped 5 bases and J dropped 2 bases, with 7 bases sitting between them. Germline assignment: CDR1 SEHNR and CDR2 FQNEAQ (reference sequence). Written as DNA, the CDR3 is TGTGCCAGCAGCCCGGGGCCTGGAAACACCATATATTTT. As protein: CASSPGPGNTIYF.

Comments on this clonotype: The junction differs from germline at one of its ends, possibly a read error. This chain uses TRBV12-3 or TRBV12-4 with TRBJ2-5, with D perhaps matching TRBD2 (5 bases). The CDR3 contains 12 residues. This CDR3 reads CASGLARETQYF. The CDR3 DNA is TGTGCCAGCGGTTTAGCGCGAGAGACCCAGTACTTC.

This clonotype was observed many times. A junction boundary mismatches the germline segment, possibly from a read error. CDR3 bases: TGCGCCAGCAGCTTGGACCCAAATGGGGACGGGGCTTACTTC. Amino acids: CASSLDPNGDGAYF. The chain carries TRBV5-1 and TRBJ2-1; D might be TRBD1 or TRBD2, each matching 5 bases. The CDR3 is 14 amino acids. Germline-derived CDR1 and CDR2 are SGHRS and YFSETQ. The complete variable domain, with remaining parts taken from reference TRBV5-1 and TRBJ2-1, reads KAGVTQTPRYLIKTRGQQVTLSCSPISGHRSVSWYQQTPGQGLQFLFEYFSETQRNKGNFPGRFSGRQFSNSRSEMNVSTLELGDSALYLCASSLDPNGDGAYFGPGTRLTVL.

A word on this clonotype: One end of the junction does not line up with germline, which may come from a read error. The chain has TRBV20-1 and TRBJ2-2, with D perhaps TRBD1 or TRBD2 (6 bases each). Germline V gene sequence: CDR1 DFQATT, CDR2 SNEGSKA (reference sequence). The CDR3 consists of 15 residues. In DNA form, the CDR3 reads TGCAGTGCTAGCAATACGAGGGGGGAAGGCGGGGAGCTGTTCTTT. Its protein product is CSASNTRGEGGELFF.

CDR3 protein: CASSNRDGTNEQFF. In nucleotides, the CDR3 is TGCGCCAGCAGCAACCGGGACGGAACCAATGAGCAGTTCTTC. J is TRBJ2-1 and V is TRBV5-1, with D possibly being TRBD1 or TRBD2 (5 bases each). V was pared by 4 bases and J by 6 bases, with 14 bases between. This CDR3 region has 14 residues. Germline V gene lookup returns CDR1 SGHRS and CDR2 YFSETQ.

This clonotype was detected a few times. The V call is TRBV19, the J call TRBJ2-7; D tentatively fits TRBD1 or TRBD2 (7 bases each). Trimming stripped 5 bases from V and 7 bases from J, with 15 bases between. From germline, CDR1 is LNHDA and CDR2 SQIVND (reference sequence). The length of the CDR3 is 13 residues. The CDR3 DNA follows: TGTGCCAGTAGTTCCCAGGGGGGGGAAGAGCAGTACTTC. Its translation: CASSSQGGEEQYF.

To note about this clonotype: Sequence at one end of the junction differs from germline and may be a read error. The V and J genes are TRBV5-1 and TRBJ2-3; 9 bases are a match to TRBD2. Germline lookup yields CDR1 SGHRS and CDR2 YFSETQ. The CDR3 consists of 14 residues. The CDR3 nucleotides are TGTGCCAGCAGCGTAGCGGGGGCAACAGATACGCAGTATTTT. Its protein is CASSVAGATDTQYF.

This clonotype was observed many times. The V and J genes are TRBV7-7 and TRBJ2-7, with a possible D match to TRBD1 (5 bases). V lost 5 bases and J lost 11, with 19 bases in between. CDR1 is SSHAT and CDR2 is FNYEAQ in the germline V gene (reference sequence). The CDR3 is 13 amino acids. The CDR3 bases are TGTGCCAGCAGCCCCGACTCCCGGGCAGGGAAGTACTTC. Residues: CASSPDSRAGKYF.

The J gene is TRBJ2-6, the V gene TRBV20-1; 7 positions agree with TRBD1. The CDR3 is 17 amino acids. V was clipped by 2 bases and J by 0 bases; unmatched bases: 7. Germline loops: CDR1 DFQATT, CDR2 SNEGSKA (reference sequence). The CDR3 region is CSARYRQGNSGANVLTF. CDR3 sequence (DNA): TGCAGTGCTAGATATCGACAGGGAAACTCTGGGGCCAACGTCCTGACTTTC.

This clonotype was seen many times. This chain connects TRBV19 to TRBJ1-5; no clear D. Germline loops: CDR1 LNHDA, CDR2 SQIVND (reference sequence). The CDR3 consists of 14 residues. Trimming removed 3 bases at V and 11 bases at J, with 17 bases between. The CDR3 loop is CASSILEREVAQHF. CDR3 sequence (DNA): TGTGCCAGTAGTATCTTAGAGCGAGAAGTAGCCCAGCATTTT.